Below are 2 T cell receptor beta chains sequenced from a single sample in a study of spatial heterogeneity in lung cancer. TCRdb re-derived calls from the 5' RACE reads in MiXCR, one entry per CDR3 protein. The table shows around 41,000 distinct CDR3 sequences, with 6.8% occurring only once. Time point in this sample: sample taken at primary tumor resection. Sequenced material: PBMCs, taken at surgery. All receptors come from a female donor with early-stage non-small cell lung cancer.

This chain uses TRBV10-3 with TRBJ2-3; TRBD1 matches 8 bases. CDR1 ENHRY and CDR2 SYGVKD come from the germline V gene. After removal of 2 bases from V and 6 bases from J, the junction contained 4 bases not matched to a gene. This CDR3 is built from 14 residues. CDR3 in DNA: TGTGCCATCAGTGAGAGACAGGGGTCCGATACGCAGTATTTT. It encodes CAISERQGSDTQYF.

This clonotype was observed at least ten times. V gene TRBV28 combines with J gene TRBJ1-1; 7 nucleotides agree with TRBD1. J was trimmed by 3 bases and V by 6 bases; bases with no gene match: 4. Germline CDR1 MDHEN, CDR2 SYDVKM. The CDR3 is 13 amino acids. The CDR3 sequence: CASSRDSYTEAFF. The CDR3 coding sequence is TGTGCCAGCAGCCGGGACAGTTACACTGAAGCTTTCTTT.